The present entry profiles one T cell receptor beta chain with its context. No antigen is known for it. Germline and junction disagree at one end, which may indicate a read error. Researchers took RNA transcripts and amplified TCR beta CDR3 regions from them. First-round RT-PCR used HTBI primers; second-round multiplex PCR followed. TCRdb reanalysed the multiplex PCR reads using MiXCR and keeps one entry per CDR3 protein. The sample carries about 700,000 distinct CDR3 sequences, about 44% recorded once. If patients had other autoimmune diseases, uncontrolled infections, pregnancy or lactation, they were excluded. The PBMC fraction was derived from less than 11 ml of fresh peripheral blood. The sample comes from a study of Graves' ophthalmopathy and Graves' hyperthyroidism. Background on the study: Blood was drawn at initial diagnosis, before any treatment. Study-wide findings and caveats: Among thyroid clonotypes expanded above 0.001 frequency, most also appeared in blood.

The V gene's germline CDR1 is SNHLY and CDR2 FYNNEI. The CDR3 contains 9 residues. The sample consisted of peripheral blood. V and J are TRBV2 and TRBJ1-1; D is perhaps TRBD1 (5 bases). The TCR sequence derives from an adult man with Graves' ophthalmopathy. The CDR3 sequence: CASSDGHIF. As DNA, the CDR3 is TGTGCCAGCAGTGACGGACACATCTTT. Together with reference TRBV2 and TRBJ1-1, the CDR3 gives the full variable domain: EPEVTQTPSHQVTQMGQEVILRCVPISNHLYFYWYRQILGQKVEFLVSFYNNEISEKSEIFDDQFSVERPDGSNFTLKIRSTKLEDSAMYFCASSDGHIFGQGTRLTVV.